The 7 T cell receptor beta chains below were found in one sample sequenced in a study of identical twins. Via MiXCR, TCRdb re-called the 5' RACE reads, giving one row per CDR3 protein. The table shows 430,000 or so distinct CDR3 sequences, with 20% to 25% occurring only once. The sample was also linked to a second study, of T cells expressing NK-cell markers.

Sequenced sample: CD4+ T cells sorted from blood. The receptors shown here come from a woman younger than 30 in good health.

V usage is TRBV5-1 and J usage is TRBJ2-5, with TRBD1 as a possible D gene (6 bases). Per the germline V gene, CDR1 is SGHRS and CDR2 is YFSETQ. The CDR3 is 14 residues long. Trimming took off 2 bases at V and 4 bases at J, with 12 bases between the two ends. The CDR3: CASSLEWGRETQYF. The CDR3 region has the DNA TGCGCCAGCAGCTTAGAATGGGGGCGAGAGACCCAGTACTTC.

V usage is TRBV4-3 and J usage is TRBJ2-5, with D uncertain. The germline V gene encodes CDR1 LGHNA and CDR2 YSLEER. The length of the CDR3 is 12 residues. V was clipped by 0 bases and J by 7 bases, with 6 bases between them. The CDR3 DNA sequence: TGCGCCAGCAGCCAAGAGTGGGGGACCCAGTACTTC. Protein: CASSQEWGTQYF.

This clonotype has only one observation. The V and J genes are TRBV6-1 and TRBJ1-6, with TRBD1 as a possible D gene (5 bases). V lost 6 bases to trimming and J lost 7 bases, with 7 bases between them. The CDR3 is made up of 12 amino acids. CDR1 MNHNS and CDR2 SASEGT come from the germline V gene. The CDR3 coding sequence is TGTGCCAGCAGGACAGCGAATTCACCCCTCCACTTT. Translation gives CASRTANSPLHF.

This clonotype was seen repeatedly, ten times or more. CDR3 nucleotides: TGCGCCAGCAGCTTGGAAAGGGGCGTATCACCCCTCCACTTT. Residues: CASSLERGVSPLHF. The chain joins TRBV5-1 to TRBJ1-6, with D possibly being TRBD1 (5 bases). V lost 0 bases and J 10 bases, leaving 11 bases between the germline ends. This CDR3 region has 14 residues. Germline CDR1 SGHRS, CDR2 YFSETQ.

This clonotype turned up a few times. The CDR3 loop is CASSQDGGQLSPYEQYF. The CDR3 DNA reads TGCGCCAGCAGCCAAGATGGGGGACAGCTTTCCCCCTACGAGCAGTACTTC. The chain recombines TRBV4-1 with TRBJ2-7; 7 bases are a match to TRBD1. Germline CDR1 and CDR2: MGHRA and YSYEKL. The CDR3 covers 17 residues. V lost 0 bases and J lost 2; bases outside the gene matches: 10.

The CDR3 here is CAWSLASESREQYF. The DNA for the CDR3 is TGTGCCTGGAGTTTAGCTAGCGAAAGTCGGGAGCAGTACTTC. The chain carries TRBV30 and TRBJ2-7; D may be TRBD2 (6 bases). The CDR3 totals 14 residues. V gave up 2 bases and J gave up 7 bases, with 18 bases separating them. Germline CDR1 reads GTSNPN; CDR2 reads SVGIG (reference sequence).

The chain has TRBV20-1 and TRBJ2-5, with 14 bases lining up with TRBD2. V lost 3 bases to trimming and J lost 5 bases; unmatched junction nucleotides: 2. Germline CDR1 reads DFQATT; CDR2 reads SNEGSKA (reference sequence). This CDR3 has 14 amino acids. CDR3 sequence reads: CSARGTSGGETQYF. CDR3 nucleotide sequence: TGCAGTGCTAGGGGGACTAGCGGGGGTGAGACCCAGTACTTC.